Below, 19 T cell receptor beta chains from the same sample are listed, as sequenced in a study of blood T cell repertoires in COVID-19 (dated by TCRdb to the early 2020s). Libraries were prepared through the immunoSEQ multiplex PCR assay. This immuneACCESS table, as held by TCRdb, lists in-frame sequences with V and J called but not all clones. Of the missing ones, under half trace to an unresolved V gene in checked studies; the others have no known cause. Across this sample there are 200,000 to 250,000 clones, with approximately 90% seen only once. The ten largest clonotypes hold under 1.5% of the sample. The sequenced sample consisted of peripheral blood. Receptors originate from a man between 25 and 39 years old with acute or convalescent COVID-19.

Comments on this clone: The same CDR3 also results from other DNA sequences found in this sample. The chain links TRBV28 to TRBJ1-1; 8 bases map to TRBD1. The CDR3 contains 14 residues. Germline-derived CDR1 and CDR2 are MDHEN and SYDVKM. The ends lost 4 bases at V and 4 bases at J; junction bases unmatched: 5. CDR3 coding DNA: TGTGCCAGCAGTTCCACAGGGGGGTTCACTGAAGCTTTCTTT. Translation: CASSSTGGFTEAFF.

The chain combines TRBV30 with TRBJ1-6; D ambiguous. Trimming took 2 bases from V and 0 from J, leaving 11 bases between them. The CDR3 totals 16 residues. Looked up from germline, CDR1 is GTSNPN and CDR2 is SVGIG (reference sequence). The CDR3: CAWSLDGSSYNSPLHF. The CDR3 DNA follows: TGTGCCTGGAGTCTGGACGGGAGCTCCTATAATTCACCCCTCCACTTT. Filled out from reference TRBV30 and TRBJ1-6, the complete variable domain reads SQTIHQWPATLVQPVGSPLSLECTVEGTSNPNLYWYRQAAGRGLQLLFYSVGIGQISSEVPQNLSASRPQDRQFILSSKKLLLSDSGFYLCAWSLDGSSYNSPLHFGNGTRLTVT.

The CDR3 region is CASGQVSYEQYF. The CDR3 region has the DNA TGTGCCTCCGGACAGGTCTCCTACGAGCAGTACTTC. The chain uses TRBV10-3 and TRBJ2-7; 7 bases are a match to TRBD1. Unmatched junction bases numbered 4, after V lost 11 bases and J lost 0 bases. Germline values: CDR1 ENHRY, CDR2 SYGVKD. The CDR3 is made up of 12 amino acids.

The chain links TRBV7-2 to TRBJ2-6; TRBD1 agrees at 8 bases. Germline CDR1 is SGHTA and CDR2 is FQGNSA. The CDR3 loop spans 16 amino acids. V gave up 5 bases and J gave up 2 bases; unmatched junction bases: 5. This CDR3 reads CASSRTGTPGANVLTF. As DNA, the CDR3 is TGTGCCAGCAGCCGGACAGGGACCCCTGGGGCCAACGTCCTGACTTTC.

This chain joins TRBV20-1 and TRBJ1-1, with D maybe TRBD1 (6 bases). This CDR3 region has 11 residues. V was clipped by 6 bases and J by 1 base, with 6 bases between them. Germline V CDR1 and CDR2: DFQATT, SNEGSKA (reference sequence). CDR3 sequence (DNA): TGCAGTGCAGGGGGGAACACTGAAGCTTTCTTT. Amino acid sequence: CSAGGNTEAFF.

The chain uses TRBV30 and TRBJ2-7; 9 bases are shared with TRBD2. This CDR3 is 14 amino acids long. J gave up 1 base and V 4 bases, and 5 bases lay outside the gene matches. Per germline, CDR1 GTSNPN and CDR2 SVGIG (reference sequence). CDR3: CAWNRRGGSYEQYF. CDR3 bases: TGTGCCTGGAATCGGCGGGGGGGATCCTACGAGCAGTACTTC.

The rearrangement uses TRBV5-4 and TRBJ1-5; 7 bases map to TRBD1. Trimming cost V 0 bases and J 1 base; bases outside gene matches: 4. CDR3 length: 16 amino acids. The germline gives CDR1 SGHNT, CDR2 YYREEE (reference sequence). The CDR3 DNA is TGTGCCAGCAGCTTGGGAGGGGGCCACAGCAATCAGCCCCAGCATTTT. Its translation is CASSLGGGHSNQPQHF.

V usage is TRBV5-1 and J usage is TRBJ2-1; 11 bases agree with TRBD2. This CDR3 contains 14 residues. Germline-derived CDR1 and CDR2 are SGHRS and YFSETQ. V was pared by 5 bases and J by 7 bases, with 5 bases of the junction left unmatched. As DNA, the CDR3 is TGCGCCAGCAGTCCATGGACTAGCGGGAATGAGCAGTTCTTC. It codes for CASSPWTSGNEQFF.

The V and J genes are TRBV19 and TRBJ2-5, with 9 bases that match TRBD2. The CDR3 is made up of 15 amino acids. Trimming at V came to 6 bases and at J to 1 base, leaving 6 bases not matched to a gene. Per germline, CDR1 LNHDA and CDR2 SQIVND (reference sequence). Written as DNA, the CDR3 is TGTGCCAGTAGACTTAGCGGGGGTATCCAAGAGACCCAGTACTTC. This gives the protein CASRLSGGIQETQYF.

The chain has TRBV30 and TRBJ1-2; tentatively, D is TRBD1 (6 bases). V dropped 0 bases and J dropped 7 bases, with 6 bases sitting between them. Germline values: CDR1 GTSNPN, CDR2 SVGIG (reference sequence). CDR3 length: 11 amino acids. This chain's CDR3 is CAWSVGGGYTF. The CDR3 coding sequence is TGTGCCTGGAGTGTAGGGGGTGGCTACACCTTC.

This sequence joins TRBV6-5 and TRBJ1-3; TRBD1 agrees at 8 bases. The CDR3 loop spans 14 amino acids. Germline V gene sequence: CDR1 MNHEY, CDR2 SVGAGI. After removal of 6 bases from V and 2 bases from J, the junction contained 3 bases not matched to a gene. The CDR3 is CASRMTGAGNTIYF. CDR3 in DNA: TGTGCCAGCAGGATGACAGGGGCTGGAAACACCATATATTTT.

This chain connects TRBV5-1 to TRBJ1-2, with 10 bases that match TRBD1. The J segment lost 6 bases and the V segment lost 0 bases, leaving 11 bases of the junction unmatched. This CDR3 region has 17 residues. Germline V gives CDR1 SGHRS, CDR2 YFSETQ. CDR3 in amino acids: CASSLDGTGVEVNGYTF. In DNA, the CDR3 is TGCGCCAGCAGCTTGGATGGGACAGGGGTTGAGGTTAATGGCTACACCTTC.

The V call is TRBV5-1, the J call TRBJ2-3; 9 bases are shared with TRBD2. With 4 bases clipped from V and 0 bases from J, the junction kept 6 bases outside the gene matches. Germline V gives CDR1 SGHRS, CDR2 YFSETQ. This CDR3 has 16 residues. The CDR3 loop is CASSLTGLASTDTQYF. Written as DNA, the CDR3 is TGCGCCAGCAGCCTAACGGGACTAGCTAGCACAGATACGCAGTATTTT.

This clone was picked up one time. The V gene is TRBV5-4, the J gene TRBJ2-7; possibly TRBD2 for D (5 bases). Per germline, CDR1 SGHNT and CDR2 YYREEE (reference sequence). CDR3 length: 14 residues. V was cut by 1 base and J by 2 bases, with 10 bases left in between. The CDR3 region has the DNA TGTGCCAGCAGCTTGCTGGCGGGCCCCTACGAGCAGTACTTC. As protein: CASSLLAGPYEQYF.

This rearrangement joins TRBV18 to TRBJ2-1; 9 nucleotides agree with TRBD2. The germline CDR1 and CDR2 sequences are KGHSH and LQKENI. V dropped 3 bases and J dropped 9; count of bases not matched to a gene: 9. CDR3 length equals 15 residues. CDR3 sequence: CASSPAASGKTEQFF. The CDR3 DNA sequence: TGTGCCAGCTCACCCGCCGCTAGCGGGAAGACTGAGCAGTTCTTC.

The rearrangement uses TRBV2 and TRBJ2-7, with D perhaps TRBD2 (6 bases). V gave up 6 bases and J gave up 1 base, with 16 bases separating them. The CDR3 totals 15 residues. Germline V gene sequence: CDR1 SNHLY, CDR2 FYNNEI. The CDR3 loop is CASSAPLGGSYEQYF. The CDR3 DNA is TGTGCCAGCAGCGCGCCCCTCGGAGGGTCCTACGAGCAGTACTTC.

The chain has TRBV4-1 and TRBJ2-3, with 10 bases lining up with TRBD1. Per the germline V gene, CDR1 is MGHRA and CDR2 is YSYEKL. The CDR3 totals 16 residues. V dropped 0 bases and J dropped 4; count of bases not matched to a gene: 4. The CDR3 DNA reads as TGCGCCAGCAGCCAAGATTCCGGACAGGGGGCAGATACGCAGTATTTT. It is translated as CASSQDSGQGADTQYF.

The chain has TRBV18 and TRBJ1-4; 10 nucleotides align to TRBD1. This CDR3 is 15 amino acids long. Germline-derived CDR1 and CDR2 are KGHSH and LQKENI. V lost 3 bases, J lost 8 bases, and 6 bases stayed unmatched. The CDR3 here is CASSPQDRGGEKLFF. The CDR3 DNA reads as TGTGCCAGCTCACCCCAGGACAGGGGGGGCGAAAAACTGTTTTTT.

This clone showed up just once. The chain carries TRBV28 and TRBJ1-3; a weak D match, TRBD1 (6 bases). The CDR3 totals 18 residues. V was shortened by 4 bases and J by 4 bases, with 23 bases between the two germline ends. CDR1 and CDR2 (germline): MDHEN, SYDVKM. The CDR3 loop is CASSSPRKGEGWGNTIYF. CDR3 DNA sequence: TGTGCCAGCAGTTCCCCCCGGAAGGGGGAAGGGTGGGGAAACACCATATATTTT. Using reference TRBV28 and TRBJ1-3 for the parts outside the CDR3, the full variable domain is DVKVTQSSRYLVKRTGEKVFLECVQDMDHENMFWYRQDPGLGLRLIYFSYDVKMKEKGDIPEGYSVSREKKERFSLILESASTNQTSMYLCASSSPRKGEGWGNTIYFGEGSWLTVV.